In its sample, the clone carrying this TCR beta chain was seen once. Its antigen is still unknown. Cells designated naive CD8 were CD45RO-negative and were positively selected for CCR7, with terminally differentiated effector memory CD45RA+ cells excluded. All donors qualified as healthy HIV-negative adults and had experienced no recent acute infections or vaccinations. The data were taken from a study of shared clonotypes between healthy human individuals. Whole-study context: A couple of women and a few men aged 18 to 49 made up the donors. Study results and caveats: How much donors shared clonotypes was expected to be affected by sequencing depth. Clonotypes which were not shared had lower generation probabilities than clonotypes that all four donors shared.

In germline, CDR1 is PRHDT, CDR2 FYEKMQ (reference sequence). V was shortened by 5 bases and J by 0 bases, with 11 bases between the two germline ends. The CDR3 extends over 14 amino acids. Profiling relied on immunoSEQ multiplex PCR, and the TCRdb table lists in-frame clones only, not all of them. The top ten clones hold less than 0.13% of a sample with approximately 590,000 clones, 95% to 96% of them seen once. The receptor was isolated from a woman younger than 45 in good health. The sample comprised naive CD8+ T cells sorted from blood. The genes are TRBV13 and TRBJ2-7; TRBD1 or TRBD2 may be the D gene (6 bases each). CDR3 amino acids: CASSQGGGSYEQYF. The CDR3 coding sequence is TGTGCCAGCAGCCAAGGGGGAGGCTCCTACGAGCAGTACTTC.